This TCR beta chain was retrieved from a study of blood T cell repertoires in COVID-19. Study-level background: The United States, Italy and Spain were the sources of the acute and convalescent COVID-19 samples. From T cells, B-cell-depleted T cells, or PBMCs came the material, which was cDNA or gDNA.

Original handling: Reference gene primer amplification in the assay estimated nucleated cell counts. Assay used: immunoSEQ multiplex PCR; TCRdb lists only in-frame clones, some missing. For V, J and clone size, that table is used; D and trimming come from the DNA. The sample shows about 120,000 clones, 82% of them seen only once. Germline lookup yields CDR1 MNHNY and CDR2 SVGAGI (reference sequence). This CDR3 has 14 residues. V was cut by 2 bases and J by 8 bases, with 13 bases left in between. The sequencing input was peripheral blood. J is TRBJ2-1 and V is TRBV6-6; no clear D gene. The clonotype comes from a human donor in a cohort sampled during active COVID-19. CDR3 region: CASSYGHRGDEQFF. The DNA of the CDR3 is TGTGCCAGCAGTTACGGTCACCGAGGCGATGAGCAGTTCTTC.